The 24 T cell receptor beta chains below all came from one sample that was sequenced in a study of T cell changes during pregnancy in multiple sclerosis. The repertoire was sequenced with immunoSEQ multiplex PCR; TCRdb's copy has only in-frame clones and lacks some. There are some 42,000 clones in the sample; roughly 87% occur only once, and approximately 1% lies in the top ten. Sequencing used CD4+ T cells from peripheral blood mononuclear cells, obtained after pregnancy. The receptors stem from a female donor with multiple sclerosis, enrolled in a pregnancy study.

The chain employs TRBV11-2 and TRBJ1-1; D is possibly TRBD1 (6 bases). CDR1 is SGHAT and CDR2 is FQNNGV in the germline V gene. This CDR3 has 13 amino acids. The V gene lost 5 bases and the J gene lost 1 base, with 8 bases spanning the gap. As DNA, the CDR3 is TGTGCCAGCAGCCAGGACAGGAACACTGAAGCTTTCTTT. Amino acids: CASSQDRNTEAFF.

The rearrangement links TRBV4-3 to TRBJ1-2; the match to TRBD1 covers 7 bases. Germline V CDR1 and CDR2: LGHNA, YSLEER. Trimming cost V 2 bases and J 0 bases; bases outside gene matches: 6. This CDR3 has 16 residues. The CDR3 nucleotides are TGCGCCAGCAGCCAATCGACAGGGCGGTCTAACTATGGCTACACCTTC. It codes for CASSQSTGRSNYGYTF.

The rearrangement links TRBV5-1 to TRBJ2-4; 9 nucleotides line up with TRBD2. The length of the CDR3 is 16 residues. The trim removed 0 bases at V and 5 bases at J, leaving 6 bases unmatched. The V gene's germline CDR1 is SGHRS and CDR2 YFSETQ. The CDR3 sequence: CASSLEWAGGENIQYF. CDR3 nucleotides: TGCGCCAGCAGCTTGGAGTGGGCGGGAGGGGAAAACATTCAGTACTTC.

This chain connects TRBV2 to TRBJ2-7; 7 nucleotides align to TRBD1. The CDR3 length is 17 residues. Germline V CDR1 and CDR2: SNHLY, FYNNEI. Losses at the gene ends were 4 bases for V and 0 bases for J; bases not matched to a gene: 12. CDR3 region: CASSVGGGQLSSYEQYF. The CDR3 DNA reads TGTGCCAGCAGTGTTGGTGGGGGACAGCTGAGCTCCTACGAGCAGTACTTC. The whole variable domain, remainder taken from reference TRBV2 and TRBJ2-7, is EPEVTQTPSHQVTQMGQEVILRCVPISNHLYFYWYRQILGQKVEFLVSFYNNEISEKSEIFDDQFSVERPDGSNFTLKIRSTKLEDSAMYFCASSVGGGQLSSYEQYFGPGTRLTVT.

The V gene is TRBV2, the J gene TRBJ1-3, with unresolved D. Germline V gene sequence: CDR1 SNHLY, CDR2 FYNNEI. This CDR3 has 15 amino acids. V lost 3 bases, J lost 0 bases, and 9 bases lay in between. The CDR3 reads CASSDRHASGNTIYF. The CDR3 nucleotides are TGTGCCAGCAGTGACCGACACGCCTCTGGAAACACCATATATTTT.

The CDR3 DNA reads TGTGCCAGCAGCTTAGAGGTGGCTAGCGGGGGGGCTGGGGAGACCCAGTACTTC. Protein: CASSLEVASGGAGETQYF. The V gene is TRBV7-2, the J gene TRBJ2-5, with TRBD2 matching 12 bases. The CDR3 runs 18 residues. Per germline, CDR1 SGHTA and CDR2 FQGNSA. V lost 1 base to trimming and J lost 5 bases; unmatched junction nucleotides: 11.

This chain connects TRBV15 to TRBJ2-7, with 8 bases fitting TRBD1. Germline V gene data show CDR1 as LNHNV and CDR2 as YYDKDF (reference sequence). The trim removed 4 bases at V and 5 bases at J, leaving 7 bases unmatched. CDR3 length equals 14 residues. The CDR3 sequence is CATSTGQGWNEQYF. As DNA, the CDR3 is TGTGCCACCAGCACAGGACAGGGTTGGAACGAGCAGTACTTC.

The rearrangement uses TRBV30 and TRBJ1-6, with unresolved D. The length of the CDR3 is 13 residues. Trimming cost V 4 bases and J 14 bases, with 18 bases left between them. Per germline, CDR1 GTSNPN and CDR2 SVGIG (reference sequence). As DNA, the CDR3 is TGTGCCTGGACCCTTGGCGGGCGCCTCACCCTCCACTTT. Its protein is CAWTLGGRLTLHF.

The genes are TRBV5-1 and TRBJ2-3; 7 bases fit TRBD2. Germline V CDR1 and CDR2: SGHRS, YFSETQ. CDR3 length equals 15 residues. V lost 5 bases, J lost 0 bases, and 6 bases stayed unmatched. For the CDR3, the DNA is TGCGCCAGCAGTCAGACTAGCCAAAGCACAGATACGCAGTATTTT. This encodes CASSQTSQSTDTQYF. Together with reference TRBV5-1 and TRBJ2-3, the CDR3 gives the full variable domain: KAGVTQTPRYLIKTRGQQVTLSCSPISGHRSVSWYQQTPGQGLQFLFEYFSETQRNKGNFPGRFSGRQFSNSRSEMNVSTLELGDSALYLCASSQTSQSTDTQYFGPGTRLTVL.

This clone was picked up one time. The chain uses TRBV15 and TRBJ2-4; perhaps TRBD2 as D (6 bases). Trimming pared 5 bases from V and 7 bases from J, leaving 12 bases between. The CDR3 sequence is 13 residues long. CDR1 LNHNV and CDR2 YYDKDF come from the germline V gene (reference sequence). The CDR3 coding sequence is TGTGCCACCAGCTGGGATGGGGGGAACATTCAGTACTTC. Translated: CATSWDGGNIQYF.

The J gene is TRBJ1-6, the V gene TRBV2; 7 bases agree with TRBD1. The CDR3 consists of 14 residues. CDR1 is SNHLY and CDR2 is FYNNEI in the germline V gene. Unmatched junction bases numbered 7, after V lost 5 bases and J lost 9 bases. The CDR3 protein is CASSPGGSGSPLHF. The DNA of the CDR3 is TGTGCCAGCAGTCCAGGGGGTAGCGGTTCACCCCTCCACTTT.

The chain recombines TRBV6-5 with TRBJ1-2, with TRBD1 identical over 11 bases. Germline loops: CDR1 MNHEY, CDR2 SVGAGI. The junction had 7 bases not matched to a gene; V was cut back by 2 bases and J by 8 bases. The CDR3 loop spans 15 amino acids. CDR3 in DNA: TGTGCCAGCAGTTACACCACCGGGACAGGGGGGGGCTACACCTTC. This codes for CASSYTTGTGGGYTF.

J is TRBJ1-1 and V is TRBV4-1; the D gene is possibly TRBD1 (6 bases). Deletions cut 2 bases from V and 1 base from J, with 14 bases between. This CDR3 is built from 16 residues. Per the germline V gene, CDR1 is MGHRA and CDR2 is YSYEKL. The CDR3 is CASSQMTGYGNTEAFF. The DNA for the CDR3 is TGCGCCAGCAGCCAAATGACAGGTTACGGGAACACTGAAGCTTTCTTT.

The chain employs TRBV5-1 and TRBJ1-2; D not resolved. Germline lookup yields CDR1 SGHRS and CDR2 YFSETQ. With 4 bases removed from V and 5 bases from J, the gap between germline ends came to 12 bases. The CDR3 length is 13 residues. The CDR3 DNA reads TGCGCCAGCAGCCTTCTCCCCAGTTATGGCTACACCTTC. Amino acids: CASSLLPSYGYTF. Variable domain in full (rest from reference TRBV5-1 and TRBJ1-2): KAGVTQTPRYLIKTRGQQVTLSCSPISGHRSVSWYQQTPGQGLQFLFEYFSETQRNKGNFPGRFSGRQFSNSRSEMNVSTLELGDSALYLCASSLLPSYGYTFGSGTRLTVV.

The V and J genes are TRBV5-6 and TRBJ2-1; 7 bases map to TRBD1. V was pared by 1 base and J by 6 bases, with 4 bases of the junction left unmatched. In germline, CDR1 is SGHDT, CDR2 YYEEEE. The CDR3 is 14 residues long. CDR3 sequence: CASSLKGAGNEQFF. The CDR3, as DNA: TGTGCCAGCAGCTTGAAGGGGGCTGGCAATGAGCAGTTCTTC.

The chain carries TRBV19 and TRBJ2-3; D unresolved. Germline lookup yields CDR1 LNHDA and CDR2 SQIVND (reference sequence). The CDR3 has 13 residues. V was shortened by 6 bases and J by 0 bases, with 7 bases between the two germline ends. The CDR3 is CASRLRSTDTQYF. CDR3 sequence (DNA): TGTGCCAGTAGGCTCAGGAGCACAGATACGCAGTATTTT.

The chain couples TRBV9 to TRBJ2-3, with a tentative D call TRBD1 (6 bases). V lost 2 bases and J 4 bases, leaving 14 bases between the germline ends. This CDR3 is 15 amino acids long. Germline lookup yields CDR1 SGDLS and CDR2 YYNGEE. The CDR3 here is CASSVHTGISDTQYF. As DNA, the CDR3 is TGTGCCAGCAGCGTTCACACAGGGATCTCAGATACGCAGTATTTT.

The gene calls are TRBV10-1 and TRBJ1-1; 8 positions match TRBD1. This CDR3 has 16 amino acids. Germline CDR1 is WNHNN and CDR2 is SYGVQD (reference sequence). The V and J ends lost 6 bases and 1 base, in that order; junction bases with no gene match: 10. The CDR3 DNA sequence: TGCGCCAGCAGCCCTTCAGGGGGCAGTTCGAACACTGAAGCTTTCTTT. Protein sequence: CASSPSGGSSNTEAFF.

CDR3 coding DNA: TGTGCCAGCAGCATTGGGCGGGGTAGCACAGATACGCAGTATTTT. Translating gives CASSIGRGSTDTQYF. This chain connects TRBV5-4 to TRBJ2-3; tentative D call: TRBD2 (6 bases). Trimming left V 4 bases short and J 0 bases short, with 12 bases between. This CDR3 has 15 residues. Germline lookup yields CDR1 SGHNT and CDR2 YYREEE (reference sequence).

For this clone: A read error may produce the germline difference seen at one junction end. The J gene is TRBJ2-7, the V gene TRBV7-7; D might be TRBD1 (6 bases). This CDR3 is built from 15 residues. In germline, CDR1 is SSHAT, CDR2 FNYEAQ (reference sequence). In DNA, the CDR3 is TGTGCTAGCAGCTTACAACCGGGACAATCCTACGAGCAGTACTTC. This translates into CASSLQPGQSYEQYF. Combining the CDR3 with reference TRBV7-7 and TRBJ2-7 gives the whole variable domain GAGVSQSPRYKVTKRGQDVTLRCDPISSHATLYWYQQALGQGPEFLTYFNYEAQPDKSGLPSDRFSAERPEGSISTLTIQRTEQRDSAMYRCASSLQPGQSYEQYFGPGTRLTVT.

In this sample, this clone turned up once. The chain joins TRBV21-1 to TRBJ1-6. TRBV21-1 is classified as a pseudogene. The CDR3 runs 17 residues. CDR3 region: CASSKEVKSSYNSPLHF. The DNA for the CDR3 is TGTGCCAGCAGCAAAGAAGTCAAGAGCTCCTATAATTCACCCCTCCACTTT.

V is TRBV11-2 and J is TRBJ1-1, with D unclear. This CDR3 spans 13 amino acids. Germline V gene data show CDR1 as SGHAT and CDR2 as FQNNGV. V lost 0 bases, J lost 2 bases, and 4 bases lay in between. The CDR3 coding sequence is TGTGCCAGCAGCTTAGATCTAAACACTGAAGCTTTCTTT. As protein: CASSLDLNTEAFF.

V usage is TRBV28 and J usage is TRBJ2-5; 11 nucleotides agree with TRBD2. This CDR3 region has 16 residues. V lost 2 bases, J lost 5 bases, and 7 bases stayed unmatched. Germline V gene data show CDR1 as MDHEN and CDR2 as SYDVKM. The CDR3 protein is CASSLTGTSGGETQYF. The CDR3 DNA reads TGTGCCAGCAGTTTAACTGGGACTAGCGGAGGGGAGACCCAGTACTTC.

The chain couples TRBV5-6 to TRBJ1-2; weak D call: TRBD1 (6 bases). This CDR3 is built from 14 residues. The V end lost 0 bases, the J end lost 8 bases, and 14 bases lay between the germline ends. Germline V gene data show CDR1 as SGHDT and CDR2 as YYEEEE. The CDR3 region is CASSLVTGGNGYTF. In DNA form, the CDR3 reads TGTGCCAGCAGCTTGGTTACGGGGGGCAACGGCTACACCTTC. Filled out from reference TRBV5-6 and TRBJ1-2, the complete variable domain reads DAGVTQSPTHLIKTRGQQVTLRCSPKSGHDTVSWYQQALGQGPQFIFQYYEEEERQRGNFPDRFSGHQFPNYSSELNVNALLLGDSALYLCASSLVTGGNGYTFGSGTRLTVV.